The T cell receptor (beta chain) described here comes from a study of blood T cell repertoires in COVID-19. Study-wide context: The cDNA or gDNA used as material had been derived from T cells, B-cell-depleted T cells, or PBMCs.

Germline V gives CDR1 LNHDA, CDR2 SQIVND (reference sequence). Germline trimming cut 7 bases from V and 5 bases from J; bases unmatched to any gene: 4. The CDR3 is 13 residues long. Original processing methods: Counts of nucleated cells, estimated from reference gene primer amplification, were obtained. The method was immunoSEQ multiplex PCR; TCRdb's version includes in-frame clones alone and lacks a portion of them. V, J and clone size reflect that table, while D and trimming were determined from the DNA. Of approximately 250,000 clones detected, over 75% appear once; the ten largest clones hold about 9.1%.

The sample taken for sequencing was peripheral blood. This receptor was identified in a human donor in a cohort sampled during active COVID-19. The chain couples TRBV19 to TRBJ2-7; 11 positions match TRBD1. The CDR3 reads CASTDRGLDEQYF. Here the CDR3 DNA reads TGTGCCAGTACGGACAGGGGGCTCGACGAGCAGTACTTC.